A single sample is the source of the 3 T cell receptor beta chains below, sequenced in a study of early T cells in non-severe SARS-CoV-2 infection. TCRdb analysed the 5' RACE reads with MiXCR anew, one entry per CDR3 protein. The sample contains tens of thousands of distinct CDR3 sequences, under 7% of which appear only once. Sequencing was performed on whole blood. These receptors were collected from an adult who was a healthcare worker with PCR-confirmed SARS-CoV-2 infection or an uninfected control (not recorded which).

This clonotype showed up just a few times. The chain links TRBV3-1 to TRBJ1-3; D is uncertain. CDR1 is LGHDT and CDR2 is YNNKEL in the germline V gene (reference sequence). There are 16 residues in the CDR3. The germline V and J ends were trimmed by 2 bases and 4 bases, with 15 bases remaining between them. Written as DNA, the CDR3 is TGTGCCAGCAGCCAACAAGGACCGGTGCGAGGAAACACCATATATTTT. This encodes CASSQQGPVRGNTIYF.

The chain has TRBV7-8 and TRBJ2-7; possible D gene TRBD1, 5 bases. CDR3 length equals 16 residues. Trimming took off 1 base at V and 4 bases at J, with 17 bases between the two ends. Germline CDR1 reads SGHVS; CDR2 reads FQNEAQ. CDR3 sequence: CASSLEFGQGLYEQYF. The DNA of the CDR3 is TGTGCCAGCAGCTTAGAATTCGGGCAGGGATTATACGAGCAGTACTTC. Using reference TRBV7-8 and TRBJ2-7 for the parts outside the CDR3, the full variable domain is GAGVSQSPRYKVAKRGQDVALRCDPISGHVSLFWYQQALGQGPEFLTYFQNEAQLDKSGLPSDRFFAERPEGSVSTLKIQRTQQEDSAVYLCASSLEFGQGLYEQYFGPGTRLTVT.

This clonotype was observed a handful of times. The chain has TRBV4-1 and TRBJ1-5; D is unclear. V was cut by 6 bases and J by 4 bases, with 16 bases left in between. The germline V gene has CDR1 MGHRA and CDR2 YSYEKL. This CDR3 is 15 amino acids long. This CDR3 reads CASSYGLQANQPQHF. The DNA of the CDR3 is TGCGCCAGCAGTTACGGACTGCAAGCAAATCAGCCCCAGCATTTT.